The 18 T cell receptor beta chains listed next were all sequenced from one sample in a study of vaccination and CD4 T cells after COVID-19. What these receptors recognize is not known. The assay that was used to sequence DNA from cultured CD4+ T cells was the Oncomine TCR Beta short-read assay. TCRdb reprocessed the PCR reads with MiXCR, giving one entry per CDR3 protein. The table has roughly 15,000 distinct CDR3 sequences, approximately 50% seen once. Treatment meaning: approximately 9-day PBMC culture with coronavirus spike peptide pools or control peptides (ViraFEST assay). Sequencing was done on a sample of CD4+ T cells from blood, cultured in vitro. The receptors were gathered from a human donor who had recovered from COVID-19.

This clonotype appeared a few times. The V call is TRBV20-1, the J call TRBJ2-7; 7 bases line up with TRBD1. The CDR3 covers 14 residues. V shed 4 bases and J 2 bases; nucleotides not matched to a gene: 8. Germline values: CDR1 DFQATT, CDR2 SNEGSKA (reference sequence). CDR3 nucleotide sequence: TGCAGTGCTACGCGCCCGGACAGGACCTACGAGCAGTACTTC. Its translation is CSATRPDRTYEQYF.

The rearrangement links TRBV6-2 or TRBV6-3 to TRBJ1-5; D call uncertain. This CDR3 is 13 amino acids long. Germline-derived CDR1 and CDR2 are MNHEY and SVGEGT. The ends were cut back, 2 bases at V and 6 bases at J, with 8 bases in the middle. DNA of the CDR3: TGTGCCAGCAGTTACGCCGACACTCAGCCCCAGCATTTT. It is translated as CASSYADTQPQHF.

This clonotype has just a few counts. This chain links TRBV6-1 with TRBJ1-5; 7 nucleotides line up with TRBD1. The V gene end was trimmed by 5 bases and the J gene end by 0 bases; junction bases not matched to a gene: 7. CDR1 MNHNS and CDR2 SASEGT come from the germline V gene. This CDR3 spans 16 amino acids. The CDR3 coding sequence is TGTGCCAGCAGTAACCGACAGGGTTATAGCAATCAGCCCCAGCATTTT. Protein: CASSNRQGYSNQPQHF.

The gene calls are TRBV24-1 and TRBJ2-1; 13 bases fit TRBD2. The CDR3 extends over 17 amino acids. V gave up 9 bases and J gave up 7 bases; unmatched junction bases: 14. CDR1 KGHDR and CDR2 SFDVKD come from the germline V gene. The CDR3 here is CATSGLSTSGRGNEQFF. Written as DNA, the CDR3 is TGTGCCACCTCCGGACTCTCCACTAGCGGGAGGGGGAATGAGCAGTTCTTC.

V and J are TRBV20-1 and TRBJ2-3; D call uncertain. Per germline, CDR1 DFQATT and CDR2 SNEGSKA (reference sequence). V was pared by 0 bases and J by 5 bases, with 6 bases between. The CDR3 contains 12 residues. The CDR3 sequence: CSARDMGDTQYF. The DNA of the CDR3 is TGCAGTGCTAGAGATATGGGAGATACGCAGTATTTT.

This clonotype turned up a few times. The rearrangement links TRBV20-1 to TRBJ1-5; tentative D call: TRBD1 (6 bases). This CDR3 spans 14 amino acids. Germline-derived CDR1 and CDR2 are DFQATT and SNEGSKA (reference sequence). With 1 base removed from V and 5 bases from J, the gap between germline ends came to 12 bases. The CDR3 region has the DNA TGCAGTGCTAGAGTACAGGGTTTCGATCAGCCCCAGCATTTT. Residues: CSARVQGFDQPQHF.

The rearrangement joins TRBV6-1 to TRBJ1-5; D is unclear. Trimming pared 6 bases from V and 8 bases from J, leaving 14 bases between. In germline, CDR1 is MNHNS, CDR2 SASEGT. The CDR3 sequence is 13 residues long. CDR3 region: CASSLGTAKPQHF. CDR3 nucleotides: TGTGCCAGCAGCTTAGGAACAGCCAAGCCCCAGCATTTT.

This clonotype was recorded a few times. The V call is TRBV15, the J call TRBJ2-2; maybe TRBD1 (5 bases). CDR1 is LNHNV and CDR2 is YYDKDF in the germline V gene (reference sequence). The ends were cut back, 0 bases at V and 2 bases at J, with 13 bases in the middle. The CDR3 runs to 17 residues. The CDR3 is CATSRDSQGHNTGELFF. CDR3 sequence (DNA): TGTGCCACCAGCAGAGATTCTCAGGGTCATAACACCGGGGAGCTGTTTTTT.

This clonotype was seen a few times. The rearrangement joins TRBV20-1 to TRBJ1-2; D perhaps matches TRBD1 (5 bases). Trimming left V 3 bases short and J 5 bases short, with 13 bases between. CDR3 length: 13 residues. The germline CDR1 and CDR2 sequences are DFQATT and SNEGSKA (reference sequence). The DNA for the CDR3 is TGCAGTGCTAGTTCCAGGGAGCCGTATGGCTACACCTTC. Translated: CSASSREPYGYTF.

In nucleotides, the CDR3 is TGTGCCTGGAGTCCGGGACAGGGAAAATACGAGCAGTACTTC. It specifies CAWSPGQGKYEQYF. The chain uses TRBV30 and TRBJ2-7, with 9 bases fitting TRBD1. With V trimmed by 2 bases and J by 4 bases, 6 bases remained unmatched. Looked up from germline, CDR1 is GTSNPN and CDR2 is SVGIG (reference sequence). This CDR3 is 14 amino acids long.

This chain links TRBV7-2 with TRBJ2-1; the match to TRBD1 covers 9 bases. The germline gives CDR1 SGHTA, CDR2 FQGNSA. Trimming removed 4 bases from V and 7 bases from J; junction bases left unmatched: 5. CDR3 length: 14 amino acids. The CDR3 loop reads CASSYRGRINEQFF. The DNA of the CDR3 is TGTGCCAGCAGCTACAGGGGGCGCATTAATGAGCAGTTCTTC.

In its sample, this clonotype was seen once. J is TRBJ2-3 and V is TRBV21-1; the table assigns TRBD2, which was not confirmed against the DNA. TRBV21-1 is labeled a pseudogene. This CDR3 is built from 18 residues. CDR3 protein: CASSIPGLADPSTDTQYF. The CDR3 DNA follows: TGTGCCAGCAGCATACCGGGACTAGCGGACCCTAGCACAGATACGCAGTATTTT.

V is TRBV4-1 and J is TRBJ2-3, with 9 bases aligning to TRBD2. This CDR3 is 18 amino acids long. Germline values: CDR1 MGHRA, CDR2 YSYEKL. V gave up 4 bases and J gave up 2 bases; unmatched junction bases: 13. CDR3 sequence (DNA): TGCGCCAGCAGCCCGCAGGCGCCCTTAGCGGGAGTCACAGATACGCAGTATTTT. Residues: CASSPQAPLAGVTDTQYF.

The CDR3: CASSFGTSGETQYF. The CDR3 DNA reads TGTGCCAGCAGCTTTGGGACTAGCGGGGAGACCCAGTACTTC. The chain joins TRBV2 to TRBJ2-5; TRBD2 aligns across 12 bases. The ends lost 6 bases at V and 5 bases at J; junction bases unmatched: 4. The germline CDR1 and CDR2 sequences are SNHLY and FYNNEI. CDR3 length equals 14 residues.

Here the CDR3 reads CSATNGADTQYF. In DNA, the CDR3 is TGCAGTGCCACGAATGGGGCAGATACGCAGTATTTT. The gene calls are TRBV20-1 and TRBJ2-3; no clear D. The CDR3 spans 12 residues. The V end lost 6 bases, the J end lost 4 bases, and 11 bases lay between the germline ends. Per germline, CDR1 DFQATT and CDR2 SNEGSKA (reference sequence).

The rearrangement uses TRBV7-9 and TRBJ1-1, with 7 nucleotides matching TRBD1. This CDR3 region has 13 residues. Germline V gene data show CDR1 as SEHNR and CDR2 as FQNEAQ (reference sequence). V was clipped by 1 base and J by 5 bases; unmatched bases: 1. The CDR3 here is CASSLEQGTEAFF. The CDR3 coding sequence is TGTGCCAGCAGCTTAGAACAGGGGACTGAAGCTTTCTTT.

The rearrangement links TRBV7-8 to TRBJ1-1, with D possibly being TRBD1 (6 bases). The CDR3 runs to 15 residues. Trimming took 6 bases from V and 5 from J, leaving 19 bases between them. Per germline, CDR1 SGHVS and CDR2 FQNEAQ. The CDR3 region has the DNA TGTGCCAGCAGTCTTCGAGCCAGGGGAGGTACTGAAGCTTTCTTT. Encoded protein: CASSLRARGGTEAFF.

This clonotype occurred once. CDR3 bases: TGTGCCAGCAGTTACTTGAGCGGGGGACCCCTTTATTTT. This gives the protein CASSYLSGGPLYF. The chain employs TRBV6-2 or TRBV6-3 and TRBJ2-3; 8 positions match TRBD2. This CDR3 region has 13 residues. V lost 1 base, J lost 15 bases, and 9 bases stayed unmatched. Germline V gene sequence: CDR1 MNHEY, CDR2 SVGEGT.